Below, 9 T cell receptor beta chains from the same sample are listed, as sequenced in a study of cytomegalovirus exposure and HLA in healthy donors. PCR employed 60 Vbeta and 13 Jbeta primers. The repertoire was sequenced with immunoSEQ multiplex PCR; TCRdb's copy has only in-frame clones and lacks some. The data contain roughly 150,000 clones, about 75% of them seen just once; the ten biggest clones take up roughly 12%. Material for sequencing was PBMCs. The receptors originated from a man between 18 and 35 years old in good health and CMV-seropositive.

Details on this clone: One end of the junction fails to match germline, which may point to a read error. This chain uses TRBV27 with TRBJ1-2, with D uncertain. Germline loops: CDR1 MNHEY, CDR2 SMNVEV (reference sequence). CDR3 size: 14 residues. DNA for the CDR3: TGTGCCAGCAGTTTATCTGGGAGGAACTATAGCTACACCTTC. Protein sequence: CASSLSGRNYSYTF.

In its sample, this clone was seen a few times. This chain uses TRBV6-5 with TRBJ1-1, with D tentatively TRBD1 (5 bases). The V and J ends lost 7 bases and 1 base respectively, with 10 bases between them. This CDR3 is 13 amino acids long. Per germline, CDR1 MNHEY and CDR2 SVGAGI. This chain's CDR3 is CASKRQQNTEAFF. CDR3 bases: TGTGCCAGCAAGAGACAGCAGAACACTGAAGCTTTCTTT.

This sequence joins TRBV2 and TRBJ1-1; D gene unclear. Germline V gives CDR1 SNHLY, CDR2 FYNNEI. CDR3 size: 14 residues. The V end was cut by 7 bases, the J end by 4 bases, with 16 bases between. CDR3 loop: CASTLRHVGTEAFF. The CDR3 DNA follows: TGTGCCAGCACCTTGAGGCACGTGGGCACTGAAGCTTTCTTT.

This clone was seen once. The rearrangement joins TRBV5-1 to TRBJ2-2; perhaps TRBD1 as D (5 bases). The germline V and J ends were trimmed by 0 bases and 4 bases, with 10 bases remaining between them. Per the germline V gene, CDR1 is SGHRS and CDR2 is YFSETQ. This CDR3 is built from 15 residues. CDR3 DNA sequence: TGCGCCAGCAGCTTGGGTCCAGGGCTCACCGGGGAGCTGTTTTTT. It is translated as CASSLGPGLTGELFF.

The chain has TRBV5-4 and TRBJ1-2; D is unclear. The CDR3 has 15 residues. CDR1 SGHNT and CDR2 YYREEE come from the germline V gene (reference sequence). Trimming removed 0 bases at V and 7 bases at J, with 16 bases between. The CDR3 loop reads CASSLESGRKGGYTF. In DNA, the CDR3 is TGTGCCAGCAGCTTGGAATCGGGAAGAAAAGGTGGCTACACCTTC.

V usage is TRBV25-1 and J usage is TRBJ2-1; 10 bases match TRBD2. V gave up 6 bases and J gave up 9 bases; unmatched junction bases: 8. The V gene's germline CDR1 is MGHDK and CDR2 SYGVNS. The CDR3 sequence is 14 residues long. The CDR3 is CASRAGLAGVEQFF. CDR3 sequence (DNA): TGTGCCAGCAGGGCCGGCCTAGCGGGAGTTGAGCAGTTCTTC.

The V call is TRBV11-2, the J call TRBJ1-1; no definite D call. CDR3 length: 14 residues. Looked up from germline, CDR1 is SGHAT and CDR2 is FQNNGV. V lost 4 bases and J lost 1, with 10 bases in between. The DNA for the CDR3 is TGTGCCAGCAGCTCCCAATGGCAGAACACTGAAGCTTTCTTT. Translating gives CASSSQWQNTEAFF.

This clone has just a few counts. This sequence joins TRBV12-1 and TRBJ2-1; the table's D gene call, TRBD2, was not cross checked with the DNA. TRBV12-1 has pseudogene status. The CDR3 is made up of 14 amino acids. The CDR3 region is CAGGNRREDNEQFF. The CDR3 DNA reads as TGTGCCGGGGGGAATCGCAGGGAGGACAATGAGCAGTTCTTC.

J is TRBJ1-2 and V is TRBV18; D is ambiguous. The CDR3 is made up of 16 amino acids. Looked up from germline, CDR1 is KGHSH and CDR2 is LQKENI. V lost 3 bases, J lost 0 bases, and 14 bases lay in between. The CDR3 DNA reads TGTGCCAGCTCACCTACCGTCGCAGATACTAACTATGGCTACACCTTC. Translated: CASSPTVADTNYGYTF.